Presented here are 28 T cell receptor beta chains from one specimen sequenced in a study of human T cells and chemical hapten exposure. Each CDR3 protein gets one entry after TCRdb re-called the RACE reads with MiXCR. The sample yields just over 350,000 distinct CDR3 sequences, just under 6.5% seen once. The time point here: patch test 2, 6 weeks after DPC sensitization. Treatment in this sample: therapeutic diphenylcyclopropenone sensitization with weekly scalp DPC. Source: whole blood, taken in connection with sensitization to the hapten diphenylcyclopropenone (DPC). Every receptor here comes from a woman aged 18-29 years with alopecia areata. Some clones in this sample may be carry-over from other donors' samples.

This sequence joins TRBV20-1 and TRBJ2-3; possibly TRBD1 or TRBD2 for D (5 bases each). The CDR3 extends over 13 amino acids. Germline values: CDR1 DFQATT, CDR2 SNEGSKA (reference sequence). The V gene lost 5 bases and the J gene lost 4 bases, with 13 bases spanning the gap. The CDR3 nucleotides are TGCAGTGCTCAGGGTCTAGCAGCAGATACGCAGTATTTT. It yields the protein CSAQGLAADTQYF.

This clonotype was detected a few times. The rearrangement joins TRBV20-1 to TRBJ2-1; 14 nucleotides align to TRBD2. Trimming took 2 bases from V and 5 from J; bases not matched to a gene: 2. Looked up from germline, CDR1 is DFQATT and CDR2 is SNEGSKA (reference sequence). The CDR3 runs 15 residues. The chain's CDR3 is CSARSGLAGDNEQFF. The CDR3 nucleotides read TGCAGTGCTAGATCGGGACTAGCGGGGGACAATGAGCAGTTCTTC.

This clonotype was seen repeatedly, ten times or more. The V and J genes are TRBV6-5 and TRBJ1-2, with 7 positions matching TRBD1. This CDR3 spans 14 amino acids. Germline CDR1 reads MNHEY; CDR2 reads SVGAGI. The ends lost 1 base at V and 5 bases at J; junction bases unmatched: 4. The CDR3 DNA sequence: TGTGCCAGCAGTTACTACAGACAGGGTTATGGCTACACCTTC. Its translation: CASSYYRQGYGYTF.

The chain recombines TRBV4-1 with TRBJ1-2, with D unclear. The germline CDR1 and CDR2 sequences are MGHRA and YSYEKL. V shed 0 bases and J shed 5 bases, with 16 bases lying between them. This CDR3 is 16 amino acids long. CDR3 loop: CASSQDVPGSYYGYTF. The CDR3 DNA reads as TGCGCCAGCAGCCAAGATGTTCCAGGCTCTTATTATGGCTACACCTTC.

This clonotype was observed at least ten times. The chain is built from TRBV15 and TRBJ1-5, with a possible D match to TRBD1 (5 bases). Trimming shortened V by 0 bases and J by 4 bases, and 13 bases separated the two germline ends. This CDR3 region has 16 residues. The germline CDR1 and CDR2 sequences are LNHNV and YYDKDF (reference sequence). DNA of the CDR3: TGTGCCACCAGCAGAGAGGGAACAGGAGGGAATCAGCCCCAGCATTTT. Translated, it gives CATSREGTGGNQPQHF.

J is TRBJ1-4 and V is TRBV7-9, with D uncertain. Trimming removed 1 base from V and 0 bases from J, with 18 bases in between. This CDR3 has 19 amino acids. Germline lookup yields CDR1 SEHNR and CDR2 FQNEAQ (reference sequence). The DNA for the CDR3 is TGTGCCAGCAGCTTAGGGACTCAGCCCTCCCAATCAACTAATGAAAAACTGTTTTTT. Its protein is CASSLGTQPSQSTNEKLFF.

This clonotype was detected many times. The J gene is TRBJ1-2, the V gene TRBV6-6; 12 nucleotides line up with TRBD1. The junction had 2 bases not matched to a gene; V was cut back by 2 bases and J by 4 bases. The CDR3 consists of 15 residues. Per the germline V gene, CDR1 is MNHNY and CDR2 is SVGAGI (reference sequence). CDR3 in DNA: TGTGCCAGCAGTTACGGGGACAGGGGGCCCTATGGCTACACCTTC. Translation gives CASSYGDRGPYGYTF.

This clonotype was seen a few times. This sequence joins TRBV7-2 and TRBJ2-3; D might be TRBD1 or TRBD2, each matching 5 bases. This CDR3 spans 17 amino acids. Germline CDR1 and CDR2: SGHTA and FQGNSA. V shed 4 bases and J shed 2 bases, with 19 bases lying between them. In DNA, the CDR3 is TGTGCCAGCAGCTCCGGGGACCTTAGCCCCCCCACAGATACGCAGTATTTT. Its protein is CASSSGDLSPPTDTQYF. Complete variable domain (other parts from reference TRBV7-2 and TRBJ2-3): GAGVSQSPSNKVTEKGKDVELRCDPISGHTALYWYRQSLGQGLEFLIYFQGNSAPDKSGLPSDRFSAERTGGSVSTLTIQRTQQEDSAVYLCASSSGDLSPPTDTQYFGPGTRLTVL.

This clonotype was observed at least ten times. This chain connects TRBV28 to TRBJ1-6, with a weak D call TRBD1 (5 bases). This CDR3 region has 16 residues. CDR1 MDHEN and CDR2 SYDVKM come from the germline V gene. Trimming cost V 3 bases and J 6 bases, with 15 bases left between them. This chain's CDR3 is CASSLGRGRSNSPLHF. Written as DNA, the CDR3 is TGTGCCAGCAGTTTGGGGAGGGGCAGGAGTAATTCACCCCTCCACTTT.

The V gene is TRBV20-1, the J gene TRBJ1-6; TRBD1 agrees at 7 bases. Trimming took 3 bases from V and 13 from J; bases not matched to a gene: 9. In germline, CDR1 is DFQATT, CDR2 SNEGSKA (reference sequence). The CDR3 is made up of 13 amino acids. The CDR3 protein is CSARGRDSSPLHF. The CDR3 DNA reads TGCAGTGCTAGGGGACGGGACAGCTCGCCCCTCCACTTT.

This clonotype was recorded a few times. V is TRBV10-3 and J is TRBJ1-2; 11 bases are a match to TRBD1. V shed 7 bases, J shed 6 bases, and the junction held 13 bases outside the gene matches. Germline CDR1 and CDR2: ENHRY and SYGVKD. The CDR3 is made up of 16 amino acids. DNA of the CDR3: TGTGCCATCAAGGGTCGCGGACAGGGGGCATTGGATGGCTACACCTTC. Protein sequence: CAIKGRGQGALDGYTF.

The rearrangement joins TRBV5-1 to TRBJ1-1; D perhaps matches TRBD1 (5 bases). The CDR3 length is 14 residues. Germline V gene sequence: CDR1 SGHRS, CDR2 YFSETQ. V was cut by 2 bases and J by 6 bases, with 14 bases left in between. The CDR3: CASSFRTGGSEAFF. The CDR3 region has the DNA TGCGCCAGCAGCTTCCGGACGGGGGGATCTGAAGCTTTCTTT. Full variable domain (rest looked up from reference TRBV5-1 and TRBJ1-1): KAGVTQTPRYLIKTRGQQVTLSCSPISGHRSVSWYQQTPGQGLQFLFEYFSETQRNKGNFPGRFSGRQFSNSRSEMNVSTLELGDSALYLCASSFRTGGSEAFFGQGTRLTVV.

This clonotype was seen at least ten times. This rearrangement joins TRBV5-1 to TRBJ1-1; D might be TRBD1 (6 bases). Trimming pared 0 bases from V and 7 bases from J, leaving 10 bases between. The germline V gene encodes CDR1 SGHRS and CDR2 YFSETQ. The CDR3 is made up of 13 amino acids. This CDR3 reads CASSLAEGGEAFF. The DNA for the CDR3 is TGCGCCAGCAGCTTGGCAGAAGGGGGTGAAGCTTTCTTT.

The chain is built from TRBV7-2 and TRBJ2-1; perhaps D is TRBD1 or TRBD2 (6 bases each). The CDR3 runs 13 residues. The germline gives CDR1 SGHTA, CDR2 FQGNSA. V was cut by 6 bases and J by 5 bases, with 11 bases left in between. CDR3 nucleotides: TGTGCCAGCAGTGACGGGGGCGACAATGAGCAGTTCTTC. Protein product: CASSDGGDNEQFF.

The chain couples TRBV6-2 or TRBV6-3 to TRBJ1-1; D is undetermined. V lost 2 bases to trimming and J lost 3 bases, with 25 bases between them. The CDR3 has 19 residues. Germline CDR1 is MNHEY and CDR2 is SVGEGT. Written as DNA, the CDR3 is TGTGCCAGCAGTTACGTACCTTTTTTTTCCGGCCTCTCTGACACTGAAGCTTTCTTT. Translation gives CASSYVPFFSGLSDTEAFF.

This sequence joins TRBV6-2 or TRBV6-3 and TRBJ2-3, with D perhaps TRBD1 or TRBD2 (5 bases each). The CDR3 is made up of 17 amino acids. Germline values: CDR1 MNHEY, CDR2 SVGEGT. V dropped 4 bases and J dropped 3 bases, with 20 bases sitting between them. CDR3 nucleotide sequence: TGTGCCAGCAGTTTTCCCCAGGGTCCTGAGGGGACAGATACGCAGTATTTT. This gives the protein CASSFPQGPEGTDTQYF.

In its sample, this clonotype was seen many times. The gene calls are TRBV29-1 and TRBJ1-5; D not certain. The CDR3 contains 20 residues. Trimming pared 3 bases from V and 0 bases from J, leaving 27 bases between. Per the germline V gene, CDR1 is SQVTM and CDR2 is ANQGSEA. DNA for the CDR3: TGCAGCGTTGAGGCACAGTACCCCTCTTTCCGGTTCTATAGCAATCAGCCCCAGCATTTT. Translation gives CSVEAQYPSFRFYSNQPQHF.

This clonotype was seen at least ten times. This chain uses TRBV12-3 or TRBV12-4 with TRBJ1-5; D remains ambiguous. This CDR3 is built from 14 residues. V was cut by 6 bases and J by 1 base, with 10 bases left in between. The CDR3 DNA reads TGTGCCAGCAGCTATTCCACCAGCAATCAGCCCCAGCATTTT. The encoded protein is CASSYSTSNQPQHF.

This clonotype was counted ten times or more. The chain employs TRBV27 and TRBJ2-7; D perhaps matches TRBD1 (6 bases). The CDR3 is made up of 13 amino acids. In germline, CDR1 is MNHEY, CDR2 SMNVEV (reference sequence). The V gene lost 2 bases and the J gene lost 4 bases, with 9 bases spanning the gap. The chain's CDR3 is CASSLGGGYEQYF. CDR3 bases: TGTGCCAGCAGTTTAGGGGGCGGGTACGAGCAGTACTTC.

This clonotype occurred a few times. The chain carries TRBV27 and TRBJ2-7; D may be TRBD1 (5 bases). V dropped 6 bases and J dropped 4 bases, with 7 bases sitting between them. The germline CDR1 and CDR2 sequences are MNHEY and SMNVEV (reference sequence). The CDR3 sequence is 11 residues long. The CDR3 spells CASRTEYEQYF. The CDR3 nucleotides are TGTGCCAGCAGGACAGAATACGAGCAGTACTTC.

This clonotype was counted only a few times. The CDR3 DNA sequence: TGTGCCAGCAGCTTATTAGGACAGGGGAGTCAGCCCCAGCATTTT. Encoded protein: CASSLLGQGSQPQHF. The V and J genes are TRBV7-2 and TRBJ1-5; TRBD1 matches 9 bases. There are 15 residues in the CDR3. Germline V CDR1 and CDR2: SGHTA, FQGNSA. The V and J ends lost 2 bases and 6 bases, in that order; junction bases with no gene match: 5.

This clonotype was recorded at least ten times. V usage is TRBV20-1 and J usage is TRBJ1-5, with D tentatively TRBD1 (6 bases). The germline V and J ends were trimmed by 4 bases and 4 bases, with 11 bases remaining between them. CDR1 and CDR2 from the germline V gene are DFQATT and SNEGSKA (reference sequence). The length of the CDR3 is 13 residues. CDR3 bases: TGCAGTGCTAACAGGGAAGGAAATCAGCCCCAGCATTTT. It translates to CSANREGNQPQHF.

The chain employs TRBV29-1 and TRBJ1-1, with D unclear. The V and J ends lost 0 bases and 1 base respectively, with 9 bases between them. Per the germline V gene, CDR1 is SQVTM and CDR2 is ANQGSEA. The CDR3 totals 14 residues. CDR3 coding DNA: TGCAGCGTTGAAGATCGGGTCCCGAACACTGAAGCTTTCTTT. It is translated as CSVEDRVPNTEAFF.

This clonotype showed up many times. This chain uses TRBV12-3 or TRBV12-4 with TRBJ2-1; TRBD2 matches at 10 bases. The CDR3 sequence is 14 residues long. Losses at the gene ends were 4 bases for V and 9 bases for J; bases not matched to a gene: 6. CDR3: CASSSGTSVSEQFF. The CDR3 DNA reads TGTGCCAGCAGTTCTGGGACTAGCGTTTCTGAGCAGTTCTTC.

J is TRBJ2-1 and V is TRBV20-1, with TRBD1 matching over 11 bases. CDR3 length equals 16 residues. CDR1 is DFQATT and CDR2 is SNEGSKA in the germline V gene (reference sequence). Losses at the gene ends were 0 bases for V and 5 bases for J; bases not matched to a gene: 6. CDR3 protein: CSARDRGTGGNNEQFF. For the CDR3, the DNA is TGCAGTGCTAGAGATAGGGGGACAGGGGGAAACAATGAGCAGTTCTTC.

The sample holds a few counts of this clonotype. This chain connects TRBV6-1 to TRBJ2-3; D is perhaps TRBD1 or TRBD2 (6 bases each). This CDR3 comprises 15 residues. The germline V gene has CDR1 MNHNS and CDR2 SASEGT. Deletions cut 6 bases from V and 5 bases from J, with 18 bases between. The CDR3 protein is CASSVGGTGRDTQYF. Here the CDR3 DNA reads TGTGCCAGCAGCGTCGGGGGCACTGGTCGAGATACGCAGTATTTT.

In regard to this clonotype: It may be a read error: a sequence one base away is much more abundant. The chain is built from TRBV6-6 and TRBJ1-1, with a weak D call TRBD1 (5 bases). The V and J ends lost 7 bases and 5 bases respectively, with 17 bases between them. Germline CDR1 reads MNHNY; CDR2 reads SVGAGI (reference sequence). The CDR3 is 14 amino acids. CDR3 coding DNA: TGTGCCAGCACCCCACGGGGCGCGAATACTGAAGCTTTCTTT. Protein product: CASTPRGANTEAFF.

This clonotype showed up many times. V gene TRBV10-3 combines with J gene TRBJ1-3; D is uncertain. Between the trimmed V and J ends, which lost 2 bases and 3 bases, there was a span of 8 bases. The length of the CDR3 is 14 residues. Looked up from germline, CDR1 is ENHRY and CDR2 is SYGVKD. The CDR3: CAISETTFGNTIYF. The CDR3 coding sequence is TGTGCCATCAGTGAGACAACCTTTGGAAACACCATATATTTT.